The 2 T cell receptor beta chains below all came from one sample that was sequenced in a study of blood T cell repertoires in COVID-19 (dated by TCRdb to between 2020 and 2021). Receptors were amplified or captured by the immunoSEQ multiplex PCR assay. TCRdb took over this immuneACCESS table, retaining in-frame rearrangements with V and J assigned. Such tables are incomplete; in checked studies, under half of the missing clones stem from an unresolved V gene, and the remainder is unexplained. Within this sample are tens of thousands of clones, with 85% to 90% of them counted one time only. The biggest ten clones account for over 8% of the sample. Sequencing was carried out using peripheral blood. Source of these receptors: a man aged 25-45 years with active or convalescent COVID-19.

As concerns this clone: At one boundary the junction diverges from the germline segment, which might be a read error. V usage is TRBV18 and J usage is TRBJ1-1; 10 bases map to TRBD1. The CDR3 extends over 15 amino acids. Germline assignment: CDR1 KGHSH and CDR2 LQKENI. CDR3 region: CASSPLTGGNSEAFF. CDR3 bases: TGTGCCAGCTCACCCTTGACAGGGGGCAACAGTGAAGCTTTCTTT.

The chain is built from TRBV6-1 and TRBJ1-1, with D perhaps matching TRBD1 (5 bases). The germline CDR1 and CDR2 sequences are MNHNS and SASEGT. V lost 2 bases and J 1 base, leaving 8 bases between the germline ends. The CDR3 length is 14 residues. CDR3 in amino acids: CASSEQDRNTEAFF. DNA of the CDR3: TGTGCCAGCAGTGAACAAGACAGGAACACTGAAGCTTTCTTT.